The T cell receptor beta chain described here comes from a study of cytomegalovirus exposure and HLA in healthy donors. V was trimmed by 6 bases and J by 1 base, leaving 10 bases between them. The V gene's germline CDR1 is LNHDA and CDR2 SQIVND (reference sequence). The CDR3 spans 15 residues. Overall study results and limits: Earlier analysis looked at TCR beta V segments, and most were productive about 90% or about 30% of the time.

Regarding this clone: No antigen is known for it.

PCR used 60 Vbeta primers and 13 Jbeta primers. The method was immunoSEQ multiplex PCR; TCRdb's version includes in-frame clones alone and lacks a portion of them. The sample has 85,000 to 110,000 clones, roughly three quarters seen once. The sequence was obtained from a woman between 18 and 29 years old in good health and CMV-seropositive. This sequence joins TRBV19 and TRBJ2-6, with TRBD2 as a possible D gene (5 bases). The sequencing input was PBMCs. The CDR3 loop is CASSPTGSGANVLTF. As DNA, the CDR3 is TGTGCCAGTAGCCCCACGGGGTCTGGGGCCAACGTCCTGACTTTC.